This T cell receptor (beta chain) was identified in a study of blood T cell repertoires in COVID-19. Study information: COVID-19 samples collected from the United States, Italy and Spain covered acute and convalescent phases. The analysed material was cDNA or gDNA that came from T cells, B-cell-depleted T cells, or PBMCs.

Germline V gene lookup returns CDR1 LNHDA and CDR2 SQIVND (reference sequence). CDR3 length equals 19 residues. V was pared by 7 bases and J by 0 bases, with 26 bases between. Original methodology: Counts of nucleated cells, estimated from reference gene primer amplification, were obtained. Measured with immunoSEQ multiplex PCR; TCRdb has only the in-frame clones, and not every one. That table is the source of V, J and clone size, and D and trimming were worked out from the DNA. Of about 270,000 clones listed, just under 85% are singletons. The sequencing sample was made of peripheral blood. This chain connects TRBV19 to TRBJ2-3; a possible D gene is TRBD1 (5 bases). The receptor comes from a woman between 50 and 59 years old with active or convalescent COVID-19. The CDR3 loop is CASTSDDSHSGSSTDTQYF. The CDR3 DNA follows: TGTGCCAGTACCTCAGATGACAGCCACTCAGGGTCTAGCACAGATACGCAGTATTTT.